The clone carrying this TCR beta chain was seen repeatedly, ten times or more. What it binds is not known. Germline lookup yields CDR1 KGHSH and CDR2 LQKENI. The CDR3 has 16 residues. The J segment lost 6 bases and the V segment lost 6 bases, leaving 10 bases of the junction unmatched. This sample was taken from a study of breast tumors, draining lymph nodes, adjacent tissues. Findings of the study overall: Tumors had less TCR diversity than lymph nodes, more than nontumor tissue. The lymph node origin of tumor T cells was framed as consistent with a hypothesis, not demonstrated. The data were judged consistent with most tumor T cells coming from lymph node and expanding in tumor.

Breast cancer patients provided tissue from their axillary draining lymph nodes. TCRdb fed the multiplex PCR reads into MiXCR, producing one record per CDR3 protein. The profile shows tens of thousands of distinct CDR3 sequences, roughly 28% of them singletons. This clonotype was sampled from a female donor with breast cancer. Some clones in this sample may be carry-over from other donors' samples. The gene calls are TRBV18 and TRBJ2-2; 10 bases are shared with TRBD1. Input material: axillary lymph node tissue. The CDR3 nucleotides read TGTGCCAGCTCGCCGGGACAGGGGTTTTTTGCCGGGGAGCTGTTTTTT. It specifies CASSPGQGFFAGELFF.